This TCR beta chain stems from a study of blood T cell repertoires in COVID-19. On the study more broadly: Spain, Italy and the United States supplied samples that represented acute and convalescent COVID-19. PBMCs, B-cell-depleted T cells, or T cells provided the cDNA or gDNA that made up the material.

Sequencing was performed with immunoSEQ multiplex PCR; in TCRdb, only in-frame clones are kept and a portion is missing. The sample yields 45,000 to 55,000 clones, approximately 70% seen once. The sequence derives from a woman aged 70-85 years with acute or convalescent COVID-19. The sequenced sample was peripheral blood.

In DNA, the CDR3 is TGTGCCAGCAGCCCCCAGCCAGGCCTGCCCCAGCATTTT. It translates to CASSPQPGLPQHF. This chain joins TRBV14 and TRBJ1-5, with D uncertain. The CDR3 is 13 residues long. V gave up 4 bases and J gave up 9 bases, with 13 bases separating them. The germline CDR1 and CDR2 sequences are SGHDN and FVKESK.